The rows below give T cell receptor beta chains drawn from one sample of a study of OX40 agonist ivuxolimab in advanced cancers. Generated by immunoSEQ multiplex PCR, the TCRdb table keeps only in-frame clones and is missing some. The data hold about 69,000 clones, with about nine tenths observed a single time. The sequencing used CD4+ or CD8+ T cells sorted from blood, collected in a trial of the OX40 agonist ivuxolimab. The receptors shown here come from an adult with an advanced solid tumor such as melanoma, head and neck, liver or kidney cancer. Each CDR3 is given with its conserved first and last residue. Fields, in order: CDR3 protein, CDR3 DNA, V gene, J gene, D gene, clone size. D genes are given only for firm matches. Size is omitted from some rows. Given values are once, few, many or a class for expanded clones.

CDR3 protein: CASTVAGSYEQYF; CDR3 DNA: TGCGCCAGCACGGTAGCGGGATCCTACGAGCAGTACTTC; V gene: TRBV5-1; J gene: TRBJ2-7; D gene: TRBD2; clone size: -
CDR3 protein: CASSAGLAGRKETQYF; CDR3 DNA: TGTGCCAGCAGTGCTGGACTAGCGGGAAGAAAAGAGACCCAGTACTTC; V gene: TRBV28; J gene: TRBJ2-5; D gene: TRBD2; clone size: -
CDR3 protein: CASSIRLAGGADTQYF; CDR3 DNA: TGCGCCAGCAGCATAAGACTAGCGGGAGGGGCAGATACGCAGTATTTT; V gene: TRBV5-1; J gene: TRBJ2-3; D gene: TRBD2; clone size: once
CDR3 protein: CAISLDGSNQPQHF; CDR3 DNA: TGTGCCATCAGCCTCGACGGTAGCAATCAGCCCCAGCATTTT; V gene: TRBV10-3; J gene: TRBJ1-5; D gene: -; clone size: -
CDR3 protein: CASRGTGSDEQYF; CDR3 DNA: TGTGCCAGCAGGGGGACAGGGTCTGACGAGCAGTACTTC; V gene: TRBV6-5; J gene: TRBJ2-7; D gene: TRBD1; clone size: -
CDR3 protein: CASSRLLDYGDEQYF; CDR3 DNA: TGTGCCAGCAGTCGTCTACTAGACTACGGGGACGAGCAGTACTTC; V gene: TRBV27; J gene: TRBJ2-7; D gene: -; clone size: -
CDR3 protein: CASSIKSGTRNQPQHF; CDR3 DNA: TGTGCCAGTAGTATAAAAAGCGGGACTCGTAATCAGCCCCAGCATTTT; V gene: TRBV19; J gene: TRBJ1-5; D gene: -; clone size: -
CDR3 protein: CASSLSAGSSYNEQFF; CDR3 DNA: TGTGCCAGCAGCTTATCTGCGGGAAGCTCCTACAATGAGCAGTTCTTC; V gene: TRBV11-3; J gene: TRBJ2-1; D gene: -; clone size: -
CDR3 protein: CASRRAWPEAFF; CDR3 DNA: TGTGCCAGCAGAAGAGCGTGGCCAGAAGCTTTCTTT; V gene: TRBV2; J gene: TRBJ1-1; D gene: -; clone size: few
CDR3 protein: CASQGESYEQYF; CDR3 DNA: TGTGCTAGCCAAGGCGAGTCCTACGAGCAGTACTTC; V gene: TRBV7-7; J gene: TRBJ2-7; D gene: -; clone size: -
CDR3 protein: CAITAFEGTNSGANVLTF; CDR3 DNA: TGTGCCATCACGGCGTTTGAGGGGACCAACTCTGGGGCCAACGTCCTGACTTTC; V gene: TRBV10-3; J gene: TRBJ2-6; D gene: -; clone size: -